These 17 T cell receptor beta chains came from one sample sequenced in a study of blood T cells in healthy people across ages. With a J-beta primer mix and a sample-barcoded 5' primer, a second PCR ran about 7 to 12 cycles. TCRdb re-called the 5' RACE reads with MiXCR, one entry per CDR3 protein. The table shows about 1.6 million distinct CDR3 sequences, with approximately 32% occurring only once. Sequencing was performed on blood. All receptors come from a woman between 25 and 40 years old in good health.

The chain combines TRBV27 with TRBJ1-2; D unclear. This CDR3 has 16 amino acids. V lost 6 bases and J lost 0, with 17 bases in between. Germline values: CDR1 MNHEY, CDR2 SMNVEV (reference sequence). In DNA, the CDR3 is TGTGCCAGCAGCACAACCATGTGGGGAGCTAACTATGGCTACACCTTC. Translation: CASSTTMWGANYGYTF.

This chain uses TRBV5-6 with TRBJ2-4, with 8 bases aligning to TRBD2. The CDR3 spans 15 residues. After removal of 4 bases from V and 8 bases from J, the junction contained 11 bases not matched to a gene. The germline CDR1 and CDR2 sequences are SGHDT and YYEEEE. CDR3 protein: CASSPGSSGGDIQYF. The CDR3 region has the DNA TGTGCCAGCAGCCCTGGATCCAGCGGGGGAGACATTCAGTACTTC.

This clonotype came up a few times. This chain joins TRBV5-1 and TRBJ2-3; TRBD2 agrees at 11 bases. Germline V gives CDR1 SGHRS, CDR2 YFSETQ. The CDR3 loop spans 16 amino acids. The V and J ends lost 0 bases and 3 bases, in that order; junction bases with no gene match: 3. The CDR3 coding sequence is TGCGCCAGCAGCTTGGGGTCTAGCGGGAGGACAGATACGCAGTATTTT. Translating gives CASSLGSSGRTDTQYF.

This CDR3 reads CASSVGLAGTYNEQFF. CDR3 nucleotide sequence: TGTGCCAGCAGCGTAGGACTAGCGGGAACCTACAATGAGCAGTTCTTC. The V and J genes are TRBV9 and TRBJ2-1; 11 nucleotides agree with TRBD2. The V segment lost 0 bases and the J segment 2 bases; nucleotides outside the gene matches: 1. CDR1 is SGDLS and CDR2 is YYNGEE in the germline V gene. This CDR3 is built from 16 residues.

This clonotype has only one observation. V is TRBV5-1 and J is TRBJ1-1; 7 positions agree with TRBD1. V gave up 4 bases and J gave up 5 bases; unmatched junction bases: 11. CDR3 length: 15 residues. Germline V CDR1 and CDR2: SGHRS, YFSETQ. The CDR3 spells CASSPQGDLGTEAFF. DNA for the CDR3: TGCGCCAGCAGCCCCCAGGGGGACTTAGGGACTGAAGCTTTCTTT.

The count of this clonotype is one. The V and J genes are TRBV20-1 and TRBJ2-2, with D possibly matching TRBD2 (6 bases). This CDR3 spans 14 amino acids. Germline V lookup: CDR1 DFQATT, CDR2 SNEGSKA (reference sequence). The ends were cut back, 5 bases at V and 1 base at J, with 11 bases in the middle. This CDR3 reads CSARDFKNTGELFF. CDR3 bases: TGCAGTGCTCGGGACTTTAAGAACACCGGGGAGCTGTTTTTT.

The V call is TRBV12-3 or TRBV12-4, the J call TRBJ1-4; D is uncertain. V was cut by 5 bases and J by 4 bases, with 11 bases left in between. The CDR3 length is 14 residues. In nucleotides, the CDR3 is TGTGCCAGCAGTCTTGAATCTTTTAATGAAAAACTGTTTTTT. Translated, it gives CASSLESFNEKLFF.

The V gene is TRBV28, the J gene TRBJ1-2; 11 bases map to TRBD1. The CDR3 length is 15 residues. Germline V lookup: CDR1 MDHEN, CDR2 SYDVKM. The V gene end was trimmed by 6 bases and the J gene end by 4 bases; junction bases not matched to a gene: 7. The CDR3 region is CASRWGQGGTYGYTF. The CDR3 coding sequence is TGTGCCAGCAGGTGGGGACAGGGGGGAACCTATGGCTACACCTTC.

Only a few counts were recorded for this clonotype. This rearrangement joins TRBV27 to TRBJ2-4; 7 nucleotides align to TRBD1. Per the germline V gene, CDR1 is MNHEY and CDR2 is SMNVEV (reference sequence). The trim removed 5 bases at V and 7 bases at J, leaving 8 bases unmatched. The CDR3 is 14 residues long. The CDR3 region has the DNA TGTGCCAGCAGTCCTAGGGGGCCCTGGAACATTCAGTACTTC. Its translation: CASSPRGPWNIQYF.

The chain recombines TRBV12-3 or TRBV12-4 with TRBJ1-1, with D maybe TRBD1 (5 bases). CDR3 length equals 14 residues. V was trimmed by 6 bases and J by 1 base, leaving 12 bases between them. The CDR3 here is CASRPQGANTEAFF. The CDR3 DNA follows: TGTGCCAGCAGACCTCAGGGAGCGAACACTGAAGCTTTCTTT.

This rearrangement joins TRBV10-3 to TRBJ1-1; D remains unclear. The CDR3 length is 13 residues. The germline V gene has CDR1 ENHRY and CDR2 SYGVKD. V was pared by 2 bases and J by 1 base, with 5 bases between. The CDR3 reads CAISEQANTEAFF. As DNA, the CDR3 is TGTGCCATCAGTGAGCAGGCGAACACTGAAGCTTTCTTT.

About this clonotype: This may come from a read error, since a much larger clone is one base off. CDR3 bases: TGCGCCAGCAGCTCGACTAGCGGGCTCTACAATGAGCAGTACTTC. The encoded protein is CASSSTSGLYNEQYF. V gene TRBV5-1 combines with J gene TRBJ2-5; 10 nucleotides align to TRBD2. Germline CDR1 SGHRS, CDR2 YFSETQ. V lost 3 bases and J lost 11; bases outside the gene matches: 13. This CDR3 has 15 amino acids. Filled out from reference TRBV5-1 and TRBJ2-5, the complete variable domain reads KAGVTQTPRYLIKTRGQQVTLSCSPISGHRSVSWYQQTPGQGLQFLFEYFSETQRNKGNFPGRFSGRQFSNSRSEMNVSTLELGDSALYLCASSSTSGLYNEQYFGPGTRLLVL.

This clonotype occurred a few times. This chain's CDR3 is CASSHTSGRNHEQFF. The CDR3 coding sequence is TGTGCCAGCAGTCATACTAGCGGGAGGAACCATGAGCAGTTCTTC. V usage is TRBV7-9 and J usage is TRBJ2-1; 12 positions match TRBD2. Per germline, CDR1 SEHNR and CDR2 FQNEAQ (reference sequence). The CDR3 is made up of 15 amino acids. Trimming took 6 bases from V and 8 from J; bases not matched to a gene: 8.

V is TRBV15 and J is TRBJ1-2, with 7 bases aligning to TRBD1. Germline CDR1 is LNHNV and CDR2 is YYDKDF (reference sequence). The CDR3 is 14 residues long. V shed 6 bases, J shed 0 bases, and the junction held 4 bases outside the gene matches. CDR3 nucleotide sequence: TGTGCCACCAGATGGACAGGAGCTAACTATGGCTACACCTTC. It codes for CATRWTGANYGYTF.

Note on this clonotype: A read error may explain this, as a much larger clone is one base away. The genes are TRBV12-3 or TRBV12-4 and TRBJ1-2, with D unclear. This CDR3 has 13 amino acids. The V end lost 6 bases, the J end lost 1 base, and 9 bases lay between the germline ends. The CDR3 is CASRLRDNYGYTF. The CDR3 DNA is TGTGCCAGCAGGTTGAGGGATAACTATGGCTACACCTTC.

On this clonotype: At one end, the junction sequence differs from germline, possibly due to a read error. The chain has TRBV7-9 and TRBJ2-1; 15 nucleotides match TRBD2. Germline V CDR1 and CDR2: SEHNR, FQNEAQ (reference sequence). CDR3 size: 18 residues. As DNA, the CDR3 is TGTGCCAGCGCGTCACGCAGGACTAGCGGGGGGGCCCACAATGAGCGGTTCTTC. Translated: CASASRRTSGGAHNERFF.

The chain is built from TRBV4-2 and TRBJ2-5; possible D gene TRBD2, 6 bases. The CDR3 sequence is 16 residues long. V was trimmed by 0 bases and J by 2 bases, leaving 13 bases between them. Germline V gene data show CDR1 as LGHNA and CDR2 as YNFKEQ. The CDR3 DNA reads TGTGCCAGCAGCCAAGATTCGGCGGGAATACAAGAGACCCAGTACTTC. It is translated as CASSQDSAGIQETQYF.